This is a list of T cell receptor beta chains from one sample in a study of blood T cell repertoires in COVID-19. Some clones are missing from TCRdb's copy, which holds only in-frame ones; the method was immunoSEQ multiplex PCR. The sample lists more than 85,000 clones, approximately 91% occurring once. The source material was peripheral blood. The receptors originated from a man aged 55 to 70 with acute or convalescent COVID-19. Both conserved end residues are part of each CDR3. The D gene is left open where the match is weak.

cdr3_length: 14; d_call: TRBD2; v_call: TRBV10-1; j_call: TRBJ2-1; cdr3_nt: TGCGCCAGCAGTTTTGCGGGAGTCGGCAATGAGCAGTTCTTC; cdr3_aa: CASSFAGVGNEQFF
cdr3_length: 14; d_call: TRBD1; v_call: TRBV4-2; j_call: TRBJ2-7; cdr3_nt: TGTGCCAGCAGCCAGGGACAGGGAACCTACGAGCAGTACTTC; cdr3_aa: CASSQGQGTYEQYF
cdr3_length: 13; d_call: -; v_call: TRBV6-2/TRBV6-3; j_call: TRBJ2-3; cdr3_nt: TGTGCCAGCAGTTCTTCCGGCACAGATACGCAGTATTTT; cdr3_aa: CASSSSGTDTQYF
cdr3_length: 15; d_call: TRBD1; v_call: TRBV28; j_call: TRBJ1-2; cdr3_nt: TGTGCCAGCAGTCCCCCTACAGGGGGCGACTATGGCTACACCTTC; cdr3_aa: CASSPPTGGDYGYTF
cdr3_length: 16; d_call: -; v_call: TRBV28; j_call: TRBJ2-1; cdr3_nt: TGTGCCAGCAGTGGAAGTGCCACCCTAGATTTTGATGAGCAGTTCTTC; cdr3_aa: CASSGSATLDFDEQFF
cdr3_length: 12; d_call: -; v_call: TRBV4-2; j_call: TRBJ2-5; cdr3_nt: TGTGCCAGCAGCTTAGGGAGCGAGACCCAGTACTTC; cdr3_aa: CASSLGSETQYF
cdr3_length: 14; d_call: TRBD2; v_call: TRBV4-1; j_call: TRBJ2-1; cdr3_nt: TGCGCCAGCAGCCAAGTTCTAGCGGACAATGAGCAGTTCTTC; cdr3_aa: CASSQVLADNEQFF
cdr3_length: 18; d_call: -; v_call: TRBV5-1; j_call: TRBJ1-4; cdr3_nt: TGCGCCAGCAGCTTAAGGCAGCGTGTTTCTGCAACTAATGAAAAACTGTTTTTT; cdr3_aa: CASSLRQRVSATNEKLFF
cdr3_length: 15; d_call: -; v_call: TRBV27; j_call: TRBJ1-4; cdr3_nt: TGTGCCAGCAGTATGATAGCCGCAACTAATGAAAAACTGTTTTTT; cdr3_aa: CASSMIAATNEKLFF
cdr3_length: 17; d_call: TRBD2; v_call: TRBV5-1; j_call: TRBJ2-1; cdr3_nt: TGCGCCAGCAGCTTGGCGGCTAGCGGGAGGGCCTTTAATGAGCAGTTCTTC; cdr3_aa: CASSLAASGRAFNEQFF
cdr3_length: 13; d_call: -; v_call: TRBV7-3; j_call: TRBJ1-1; cdr3_nt: TGTGCCAGCAGCTTAAGGAGGAACACTGAAGCTTTCTTT; cdr3_aa: CASSLRRNTEAFF
cdr3_length: 15; d_call: TRBD1; v_call: TRBV5-1; j_call: TRBJ1-1; cdr3_nt: TGCGCCAGCAGCCTAGACGGACAGGGGGCGGTTGAAGCTTTCTTT; cdr3_aa: CASSLDGQGAVEAFF